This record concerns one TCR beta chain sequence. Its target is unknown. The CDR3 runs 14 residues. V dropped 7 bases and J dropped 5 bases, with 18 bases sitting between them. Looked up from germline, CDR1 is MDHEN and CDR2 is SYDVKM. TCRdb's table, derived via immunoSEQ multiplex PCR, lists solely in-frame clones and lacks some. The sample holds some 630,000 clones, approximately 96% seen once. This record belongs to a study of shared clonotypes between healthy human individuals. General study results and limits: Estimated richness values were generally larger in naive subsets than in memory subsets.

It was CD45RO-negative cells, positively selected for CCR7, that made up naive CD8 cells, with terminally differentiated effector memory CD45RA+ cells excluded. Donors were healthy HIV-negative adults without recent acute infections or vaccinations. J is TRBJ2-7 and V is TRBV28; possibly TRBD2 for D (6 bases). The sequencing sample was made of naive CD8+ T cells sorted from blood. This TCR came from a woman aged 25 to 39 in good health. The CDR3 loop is CASTVGGGGNEQYF. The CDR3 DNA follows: TGTGCCAGCACCGTTGGGGGAGGCGGTAACGAGCAGTACTTC.